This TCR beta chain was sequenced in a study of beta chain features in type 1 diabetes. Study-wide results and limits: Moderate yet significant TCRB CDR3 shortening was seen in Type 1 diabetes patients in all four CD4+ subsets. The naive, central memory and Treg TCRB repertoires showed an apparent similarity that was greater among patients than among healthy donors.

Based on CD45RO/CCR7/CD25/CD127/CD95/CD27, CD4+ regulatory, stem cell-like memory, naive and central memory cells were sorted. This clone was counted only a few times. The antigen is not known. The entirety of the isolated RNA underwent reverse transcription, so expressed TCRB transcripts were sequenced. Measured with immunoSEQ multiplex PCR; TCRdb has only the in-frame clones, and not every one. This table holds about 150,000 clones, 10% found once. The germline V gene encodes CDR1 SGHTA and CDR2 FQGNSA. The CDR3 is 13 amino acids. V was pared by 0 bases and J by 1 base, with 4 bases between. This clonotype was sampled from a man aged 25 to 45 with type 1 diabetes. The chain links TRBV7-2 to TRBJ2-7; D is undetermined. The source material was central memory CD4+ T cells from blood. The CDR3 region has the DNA TGTGCCAGCAGCTTAGCGGAGTCCTACGAGCAGTACTTC. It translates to CASSLAESYEQYF.